This T cell receptor beta chain appears in the sequencing data of a study of monozygotic twins with inflammatory bowel disease (dated by TCRdb to between 2018 and 2021). With respect to the entire study: The complete study included 28 monozygotic twin pairs: 19 IBD-discordant Danish pairs and nine German pairs, of which four were IBD-concordant and five were IBD-discordant. Within discordant pairs, disease-associated traits were sought mainly by comparing IBD patients with their genetically identical healthy co-twins. Each individual had, on average, about 151 000 unique TCRalpha sequences and 181 000 unique TCRbeta sequences available for analysis.

Points the paper makes about the study in general: Repertoire similarity did not differ between concordant and discordant twins, which could be due to limited statistical power. Background noise and inter-individual variability may have been introduced into the repertoires by the differing immunosuppressive treatments among patients. Different T cell subtypes could not be distinguished in the analysis. Compared with healthy twins, IBD patients shared fewer clonotypes with other individuals, and the difference was most pronounced in patients with signs of disease activity. A decrease in TCRbeta repertoire diversity, as measured by inverse Simpson index, was observed in IBD patients compared with their healthy co-twins. No single strong signal or clonotype linked to IBD turned up in the results, so the idea that one exists was not supported.

From each donor, a roughly 2.5 ml peripheral blood sample was drawn into PAXgene tubes and stored at -80 degrees C. Without T cell sorting, total RNA was isolated from whole blood using the PAXgene blood miRNA kit on an automated QIAcube. Peripheral blood from monozygotic twin pairs concordant or discordant for inflammatory bowel disease was subjected to deep TCRalpha and TCRbeta repertoire profiling with unique molecular barcoding. Smoking habits were recorded for all twin pairs, with individuals classified as current, former or never smokers. CDR1 and CDR2, looked up from the germline V gene, are SGHRS and YFSETQ. From its cysteine to its phenylalanine, the CDR3 spans 15 amino acids. This entry has no DNA. Library creation used 5' RACE. Preparation of each TCR library used approximately 3.5 ug of total RNA. For each sample, cDNA synthesis was carried out in eight separate reactions using SMARTScribe reverse transcriptase. During cDNA synthesis, template switching introduced unique molecular identifiers that contained a 6-nucleotide sample barcode. Two nested PCRs of approximately 16 and 10 cycles amplified the TCRalpha and TCRbeta cDNA, and bead purification followed each PCR. Before amplification, the cDNA was treated with uracil DNA-glycosylase and purified using the QIAquick PCR purification kit. The second PCR added Illumina TruSeq-compatible adapters along with sample-specific barcodes. Library quality and concentration were assessed using TapeStation and Qubit, and about 5 ng of each library was pooled. The pooled libraries were sequenced with 2 x 100 bp reads and custom sequencing primers on an Illumina HiSeq2500 single-index Rapid Run. The paper's data handling went like this. UMI-based consensus assembly with MiGEC version 1.2.6 was used to correct PCR and sequencing errors. MiXCR version 2.1.1 was used for V(D)J alignment, clonotype assembly and CDR3 extraction. Gene usage, clonotype sharing and MAIT/NKT TCR abundance were normalised by analysing the top 1000, 10 000 and 20 000 clonotypes per sample. After downsampling to 27 000 UMIs, diversity was calculated as the inverse Simpson index using the vegan R package. Paired Mann-Whitney U tests were applied to discordant twin pairs, with Benjamini-Hochberg correction for multiple testing. TCRdb reprocessed the sequencing reads and holds a single record per CDR3 protein sequence, with no DNA. TCRdb's processing, not the authors', yielded these V and J calls. This sample's table lists approximately 400,000 distinct CDR3 sequences. The ten largest make up 2% to 2.5% of the sample.

As regards this clonotype: Its specific antigen is unknown.

Sequenced sample: blood. The chain uses TRBV5-1 and TRBJ2-3. The clonotype originates from a human donor with ulcerative colitis or Crohn's disease, or a healthy co-twin of an affected twin (not recorded which). The CDR3 region has the sequence CASSPRLLPTDTQYF.